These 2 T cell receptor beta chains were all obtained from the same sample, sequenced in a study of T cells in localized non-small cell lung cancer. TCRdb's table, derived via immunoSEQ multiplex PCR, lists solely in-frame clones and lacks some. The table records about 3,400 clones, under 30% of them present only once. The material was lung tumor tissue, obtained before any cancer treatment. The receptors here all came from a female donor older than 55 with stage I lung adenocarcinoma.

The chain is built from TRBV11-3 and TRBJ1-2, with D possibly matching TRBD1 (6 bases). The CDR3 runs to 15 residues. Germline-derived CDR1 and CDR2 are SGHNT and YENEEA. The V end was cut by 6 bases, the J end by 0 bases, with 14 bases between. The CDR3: CASSLRTVTNYGYTF. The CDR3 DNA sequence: TGTGCCAGCAGTTTACGGACAGTTACTAACTATGGCTACACCTTC.

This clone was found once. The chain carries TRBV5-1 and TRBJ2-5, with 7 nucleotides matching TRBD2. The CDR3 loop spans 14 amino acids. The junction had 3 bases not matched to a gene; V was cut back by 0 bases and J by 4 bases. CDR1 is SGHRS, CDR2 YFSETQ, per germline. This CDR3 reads CASSLGRGGETQYF. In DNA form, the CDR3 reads TGCGCCAGCAGCTTGGGGCGCGGGGGAGAGACCCAGTACTTC.